The TCR beta chain described here comes from a study of identical twins. V lost 3 bases, J lost 7 bases, and 13 bases lay in between. This CDR3 region has 14 residues. Broader study findings: Insertion counts were lower in abundant cord blood beta clonotypes, a trend that memory repertoires did not show.

TCRdb independently ran MiXCR on the 5' RACE reads; one entry per CDR3 protein. In the table there are around 280,000 distinct CDR3 sequences, about 8.1% of which are singletons. This clonotype appeared many times. The antigen is not known. The sample also formed part of further work on yellow fever vaccine responses in identical twins.

The clonotype originates from a young woman in good health. The specimen sequenced was memory (CD45RO+) T cells sorted from blood. The V call is TRBV12-3 or TRBV12-4, the J call TRBJ2-4, with D perhaps being TRBD1 or TRBD2 (6 bases each). The CDR3 reads CASSLRDGGNIQYF. Written as DNA, the CDR3 is TGTGCCAGCAGTTTGAGGGACGGGGGCAACATTCAGTACTTC.